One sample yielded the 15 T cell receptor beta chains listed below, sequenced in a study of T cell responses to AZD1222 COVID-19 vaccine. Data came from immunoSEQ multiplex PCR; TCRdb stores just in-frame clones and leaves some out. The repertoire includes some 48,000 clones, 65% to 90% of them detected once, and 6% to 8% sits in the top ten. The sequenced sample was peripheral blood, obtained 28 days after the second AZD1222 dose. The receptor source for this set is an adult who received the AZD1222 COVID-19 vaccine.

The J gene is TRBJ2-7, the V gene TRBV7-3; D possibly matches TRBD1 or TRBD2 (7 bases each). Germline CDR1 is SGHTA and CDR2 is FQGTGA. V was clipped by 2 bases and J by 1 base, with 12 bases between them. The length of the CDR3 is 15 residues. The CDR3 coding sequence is TGTGCCAGCAGCTTACAGGGGGGGACTTCCTACGAGCAGTACTTC. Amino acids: CASSLQGGTSYEQYF.

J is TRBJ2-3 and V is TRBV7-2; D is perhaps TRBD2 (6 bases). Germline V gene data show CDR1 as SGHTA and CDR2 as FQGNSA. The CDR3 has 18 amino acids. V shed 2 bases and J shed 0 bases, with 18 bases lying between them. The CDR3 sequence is CASSLPPGRELSTDTQYF. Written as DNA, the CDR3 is TGTGCCAGCAGCTTACCCCCGGGACGGGAGCTGAGCACAGATACGCAGTATTTT.

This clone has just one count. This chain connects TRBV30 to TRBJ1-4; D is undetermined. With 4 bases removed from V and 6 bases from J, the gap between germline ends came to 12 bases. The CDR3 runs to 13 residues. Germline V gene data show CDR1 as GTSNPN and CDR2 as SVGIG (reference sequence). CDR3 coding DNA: TGTGCCTGGAACGGGTCCCCAGATGAAAAACTGTTTTTT. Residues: CAWNGSPDEKLFF.

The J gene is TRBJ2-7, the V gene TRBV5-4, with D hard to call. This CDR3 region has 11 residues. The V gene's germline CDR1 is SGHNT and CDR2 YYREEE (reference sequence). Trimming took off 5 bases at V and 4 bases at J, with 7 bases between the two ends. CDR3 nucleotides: TGTGCCAGCAGTGCCGGGTACGAGCAGTACTTC. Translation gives CASSAGYEQYF.

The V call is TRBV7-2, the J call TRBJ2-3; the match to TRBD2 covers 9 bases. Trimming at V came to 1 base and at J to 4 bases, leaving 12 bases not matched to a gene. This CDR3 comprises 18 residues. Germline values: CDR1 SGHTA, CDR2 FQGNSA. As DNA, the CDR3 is TGTGCCAGCAGCTTAGTGCGGGTAGCGGGAGATGTCGCAGATACGCAGTATTTT. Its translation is CASSLVRVAGDVADTQYF.

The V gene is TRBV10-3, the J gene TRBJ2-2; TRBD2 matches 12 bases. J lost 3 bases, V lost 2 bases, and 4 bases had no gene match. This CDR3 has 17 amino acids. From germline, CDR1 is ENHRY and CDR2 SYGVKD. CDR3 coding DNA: TGTGCCATCAGTGAGGAGGCTAGCGGGAGGGACACCGGGGAGCTGTTTTTT. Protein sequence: CAISEEASGRDTGELFF.

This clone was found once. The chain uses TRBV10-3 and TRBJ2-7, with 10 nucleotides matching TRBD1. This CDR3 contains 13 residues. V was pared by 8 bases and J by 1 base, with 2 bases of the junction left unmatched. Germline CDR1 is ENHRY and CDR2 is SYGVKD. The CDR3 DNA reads TGTGCCATCGGGACAGGGGATTCCTACGAGCAGTACTTC. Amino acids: CAIGTGDSYEQYF.

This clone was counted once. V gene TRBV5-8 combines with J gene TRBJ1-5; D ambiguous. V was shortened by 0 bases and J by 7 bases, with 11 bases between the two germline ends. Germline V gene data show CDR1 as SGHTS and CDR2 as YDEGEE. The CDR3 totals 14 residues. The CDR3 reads CASSLGLKEQPQHF. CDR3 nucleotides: TGTGCCAGCAGCTTGGGCCTCAAGGAACAGCCCCAGCATTTT.

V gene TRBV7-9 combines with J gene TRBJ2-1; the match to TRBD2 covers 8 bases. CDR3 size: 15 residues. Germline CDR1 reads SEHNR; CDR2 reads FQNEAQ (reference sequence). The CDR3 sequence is CASGGGNLVRNEQFF. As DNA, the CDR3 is TGTGCAAGCGGCGGGGGGAACTTGGTCCGTAATGAGCAGTTCTTC.

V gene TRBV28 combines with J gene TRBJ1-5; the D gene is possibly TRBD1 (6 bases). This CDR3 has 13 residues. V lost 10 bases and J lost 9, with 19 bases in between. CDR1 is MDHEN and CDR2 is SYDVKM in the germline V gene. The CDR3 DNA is TGTGCCACCCGATCTGGGGGCAGTGGGCCCCAGCATTTT. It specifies CATRSGGSGPQHF. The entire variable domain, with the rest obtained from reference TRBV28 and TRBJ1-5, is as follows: DVKVTQSSRYLVKRTGEKVFLECVQDMDHENMFWYRQDPGLGLRLIYFSYDVKMKEKGDIPEGYSVSREKKERFSLILESASTNQTSMYLCATRSGGSGPQHFGDGTRLSIL.

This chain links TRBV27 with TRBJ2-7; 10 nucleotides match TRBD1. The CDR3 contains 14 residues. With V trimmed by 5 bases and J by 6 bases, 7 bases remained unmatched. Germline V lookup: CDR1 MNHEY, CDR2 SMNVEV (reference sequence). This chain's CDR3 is CASSLMDRGTEQYF. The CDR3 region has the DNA TGTGCCAGCAGTCTTATGGACAGGGGGACCGAGCAGTACTTC.

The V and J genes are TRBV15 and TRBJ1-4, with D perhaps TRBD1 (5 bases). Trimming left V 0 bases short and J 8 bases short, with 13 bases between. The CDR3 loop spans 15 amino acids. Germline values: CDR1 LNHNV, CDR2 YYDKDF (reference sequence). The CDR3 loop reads CATSRDGAVGEKLFF. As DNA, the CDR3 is TGTGCCACCAGCAGAGATGGGGCGGTGGGGGAAAAACTGTTTTTT.

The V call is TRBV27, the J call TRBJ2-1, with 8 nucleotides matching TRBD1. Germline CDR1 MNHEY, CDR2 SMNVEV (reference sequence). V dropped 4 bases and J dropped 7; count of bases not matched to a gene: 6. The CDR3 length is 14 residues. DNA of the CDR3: TGTGCCAGCAGTTCAGGACAGGGTTTAAATGAGCAGTTCTTC. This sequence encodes CASSSGQGLNEQFF.

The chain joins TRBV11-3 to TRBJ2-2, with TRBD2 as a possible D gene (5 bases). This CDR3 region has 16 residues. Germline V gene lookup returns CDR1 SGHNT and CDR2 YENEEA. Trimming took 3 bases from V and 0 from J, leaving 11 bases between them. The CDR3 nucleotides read TGTGCCAGCAGCTTTTCCGGGGATTCGAACACCGGGGAGCTGTTTTTT. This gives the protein CASSFSGDSNTGELFF.

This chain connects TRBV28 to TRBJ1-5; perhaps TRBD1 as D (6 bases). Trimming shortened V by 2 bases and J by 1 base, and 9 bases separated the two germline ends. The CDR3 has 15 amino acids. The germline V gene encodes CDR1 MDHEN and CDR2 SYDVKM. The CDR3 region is CASSLPGVSNQPQHF. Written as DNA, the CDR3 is TGTGCCAGCAGTTTACCAGGGGTCAGCAATCAGCCCCAGCATTTT.